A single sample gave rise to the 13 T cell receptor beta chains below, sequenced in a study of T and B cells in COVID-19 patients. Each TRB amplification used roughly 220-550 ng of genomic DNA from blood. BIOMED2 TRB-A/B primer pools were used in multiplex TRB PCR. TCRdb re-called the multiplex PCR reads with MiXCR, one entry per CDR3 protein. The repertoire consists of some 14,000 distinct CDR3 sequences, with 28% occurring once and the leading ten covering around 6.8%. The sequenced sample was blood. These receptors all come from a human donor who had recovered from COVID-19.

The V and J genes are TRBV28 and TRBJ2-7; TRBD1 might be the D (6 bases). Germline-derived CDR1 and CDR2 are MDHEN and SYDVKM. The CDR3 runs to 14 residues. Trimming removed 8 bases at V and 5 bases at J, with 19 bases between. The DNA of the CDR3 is TGTGCCAGCCACTCTACTGGGGGCATTAACGAGCAGTACTTC. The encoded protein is CASHSTGGINEQYF. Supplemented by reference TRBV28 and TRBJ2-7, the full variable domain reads DVKVTQSSRYLVKRTGEKVFLECVQDMDHENMFWYRQDPGLGLRLIYFSYDVKMKEKGDIPEGYSVSREKKERFSLILESASTNQTSMYLCASHSTGGINEQYFGPGTRLTVT.

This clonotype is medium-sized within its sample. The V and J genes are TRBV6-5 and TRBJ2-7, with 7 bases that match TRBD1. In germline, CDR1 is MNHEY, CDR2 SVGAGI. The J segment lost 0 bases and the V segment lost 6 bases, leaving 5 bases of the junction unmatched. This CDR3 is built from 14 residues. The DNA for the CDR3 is TGTGCCAGCAGATCGTGGGACAGCTCCTACGAGCAGTACTTC. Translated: CASRSWDSSYEQYF.

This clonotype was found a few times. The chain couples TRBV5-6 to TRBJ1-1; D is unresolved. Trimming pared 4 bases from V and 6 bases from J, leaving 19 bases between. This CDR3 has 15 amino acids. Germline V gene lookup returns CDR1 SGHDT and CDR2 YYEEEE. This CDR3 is CASSPAGLGGPEAFF. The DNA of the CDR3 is TGTGCCAGCAGCCCCGCTGGCTTGGGTGGGCCTGAAGCTTTCTTT. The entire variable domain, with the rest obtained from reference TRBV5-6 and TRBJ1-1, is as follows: DAGVTQSPTHLIKTRGQQVTLRCSPKSGHDTVSWYQQALGQGPQFIFQYYEEEERQRGNFPDRFSGHQFPNYSSELNVNALLLGDSALYLCASSPAGLGGPEAFFGQGTRLTVV.

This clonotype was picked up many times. DNA for the CDR3: TGTGCCAGCTCACCAATCGGACTTAGCACAGATACGCAGTATTTT. Its protein is CASSPIGLSTDTQYF. J is TRBJ2-3 and V is TRBV18, with a weak D call TRBD2 (5 bases). The CDR3 has 15 amino acids. The ends were cut back, 2 bases at V and 0 bases at J, with 9 bases in the middle. The germline V gene encodes CDR1 KGHSH and CDR2 LQKENI.

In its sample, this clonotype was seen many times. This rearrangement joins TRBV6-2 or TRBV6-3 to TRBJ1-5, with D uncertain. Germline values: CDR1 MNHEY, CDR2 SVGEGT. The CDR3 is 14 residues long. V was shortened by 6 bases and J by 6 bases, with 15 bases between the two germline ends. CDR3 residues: CASSPLSLSQPQHF. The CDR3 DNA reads TGTGCCAGCAGCCCCCTGAGTCTCTCTCAGCCCCAGCATTTT.

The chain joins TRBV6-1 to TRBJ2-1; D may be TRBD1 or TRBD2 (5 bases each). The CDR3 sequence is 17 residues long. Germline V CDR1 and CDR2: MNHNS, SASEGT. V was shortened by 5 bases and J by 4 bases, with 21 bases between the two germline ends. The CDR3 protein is CASSLLGAGGEYNEQFF. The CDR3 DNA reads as TGTGCCAGCAGTCTTCTTGGGGCCGGAGGAGAATACAATGAGCAGTTCTTC.

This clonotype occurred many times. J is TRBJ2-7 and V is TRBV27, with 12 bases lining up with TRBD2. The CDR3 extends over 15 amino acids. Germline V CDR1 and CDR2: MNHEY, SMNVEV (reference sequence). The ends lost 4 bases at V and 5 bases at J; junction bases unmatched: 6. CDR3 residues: CASSSPTSGSHEQYF. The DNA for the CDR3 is TGTGCCAGCAGTTCACCGACTAGCGGGAGCCACGAGCAGTACTTC.

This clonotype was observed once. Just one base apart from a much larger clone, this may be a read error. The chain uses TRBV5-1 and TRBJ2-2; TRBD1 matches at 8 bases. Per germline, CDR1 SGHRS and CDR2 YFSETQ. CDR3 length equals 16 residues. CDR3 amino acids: CSSRDWTGPNTGELFF. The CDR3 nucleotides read TGCTCCAGCAGGGATTGGACAGGGCCGAACACCGGGGAGCTGTTTTTT.

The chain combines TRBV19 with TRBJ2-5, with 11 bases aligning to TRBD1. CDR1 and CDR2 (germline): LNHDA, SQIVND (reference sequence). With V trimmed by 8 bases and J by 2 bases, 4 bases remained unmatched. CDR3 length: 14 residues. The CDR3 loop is CASQDRGRQETQYF. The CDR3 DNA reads TGTGCCAGTCAGGACAGGGGGCGGCAAGAGACCCAGTACTTC.

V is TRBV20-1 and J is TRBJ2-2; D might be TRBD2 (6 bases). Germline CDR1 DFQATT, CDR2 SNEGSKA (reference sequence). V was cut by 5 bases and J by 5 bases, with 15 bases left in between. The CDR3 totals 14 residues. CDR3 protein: CSAPTEGMTGELFF. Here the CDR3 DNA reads TGCAGTGCTCCTACGGAGGGTATGACCGGGGAGCTGTTTTTT.

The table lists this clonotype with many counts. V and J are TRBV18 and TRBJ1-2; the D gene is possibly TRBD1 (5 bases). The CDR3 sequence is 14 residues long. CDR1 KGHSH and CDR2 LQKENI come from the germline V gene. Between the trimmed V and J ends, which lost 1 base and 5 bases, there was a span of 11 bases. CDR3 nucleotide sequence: TGTGCCAGCTCACCACTTGACAGAGATTATGGCTACACCTTC. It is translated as CASSPLDRDYGYTF.

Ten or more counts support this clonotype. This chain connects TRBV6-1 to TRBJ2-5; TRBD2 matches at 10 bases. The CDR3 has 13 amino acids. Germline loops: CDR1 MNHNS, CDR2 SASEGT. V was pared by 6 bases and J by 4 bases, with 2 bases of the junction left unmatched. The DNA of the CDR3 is TGTGCCAGCAGACTAGCGGGACGAGAGACCCAGTACTTC. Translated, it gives CASRLAGRETQYF.

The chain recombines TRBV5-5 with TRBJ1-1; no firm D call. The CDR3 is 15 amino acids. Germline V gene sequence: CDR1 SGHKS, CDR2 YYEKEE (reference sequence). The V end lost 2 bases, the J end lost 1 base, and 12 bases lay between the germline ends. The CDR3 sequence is CASSLGGSANTEAFF. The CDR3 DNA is TGTGCCAGCAGCTTAGGAGGGTCGGCGAACACTGAAGCTTTCTTT.